This T cell receptor beta chain was found in a study of blood T cell repertoires in COVID-19. Study as a whole: Donors in the United States, Italy and Spain gave samples during acute or convalescent COVID-19. PBMCs, B-cell-depleted T cells, or T cells were the source of the cDNA or gDNA that made up the material.

Per the study methods: Reference gene primer amplification in the assay estimated nucleated cell counts. TCRdb keeps only in-frame clones here, not all; method: immunoSEQ multiplex PCR. That table furnishes V, J and clone size, whereas the DNA furnished D and trimming. The data show about 200,000 clones, 90% seen once. A single count supports this clone. Germline CDR1 and CDR2: SGHTA and FQGNSA. The length of the CDR3 is 14 residues. The V gene end was trimmed by 1 base and the J gene end by 5 bases; junction bases not matched to a gene: 3. The clonotype was recovered from a middle-aged man with acute or convalescent COVID-19. The genes are TRBV7-2 and TRBJ1-1, with TRBD1 identical over 8 bases. Sequencing input: peripheral blood. CDR3 protein: CASSLGQGRTEAFF. CDR3 DNA: TGTGCCAGCAGCTTAGGACAGGGGCGGACTGAAGCTTTCTTT.